Below, 18 T cell receptor beta chains from the same sample are listed, as sequenced in a study of control samples from healthy donors and cancer patients. Profiled with immunoSEQ multiplex PCR; TCRdb holds only in-frame clones, not every one. Here the sample spans fewer than 300,000 clones, more than 65% being singletons. Sequencing was done on a sample of PBMCs. These receptors came from a woman in her fifties or sixties with lung cancer.

The J gene is TRBJ1-5, the V gene TRBV15, with D perhaps matching TRBD1 (5 bases). Trimming removed 5 bases at V and 3 bases at J, with 11 bases between. This CDR3 spans 14 amino acids. The V gene's germline CDR1 is LNHNV and CDR2 YYDKDF (reference sequence). The CDR3 is CATSERGYNQPQHF. CDR3 DNA sequence: TGTGCCACCAGCGAAAGGGGTTACAATCAGCCCCAGCATTTT.

This sequence joins TRBV7-8 and TRBJ1-1; 7 positions agree with TRBD1. The V gene end was trimmed by 6 bases and the J gene end by 1 base; junction bases not matched to a gene: 5. The germline CDR1 and CDR2 sequences are SGHVS and FQNEAQ. The CDR3 has 14 residues. The CDR3 DNA sequence: TGTGCCAGCAGAGCCGGGACAGCGAACACTGAAGCTTTCTTT. This translates into CASRAGTANTEAFF.

This clone has just a few counts. Other nucleotide sequences in the sample specify the same CDR3. The rearrangement joins TRBV11-2 to TRBJ1-2; D might be TRBD1 (6 bases). Germline V gene data show CDR1 as SGHAT and CDR2 as FQNNGV. The CDR3 runs to 17 residues. V shed 0 bases and J shed 4 bases, with 18 bases lying between them. CDR3 coding DNA: TGTGCCAGCAGCTTAGAGTTCGGTCGGGGGGCGGGCTATGGCTACACCTTC. This sequence encodes CASSLEFGRGAGYGYTF.

V usage is TRBV19 and J usage is TRBJ2-5; TRBD1 aligns across 9 bases. Unmatched junction bases numbered 6, after V lost 2 bases and J lost 5 bases. The CDR3 length is 15 residues. CDR1 and CDR2 from the germline V gene are LNHDA and SQIVND (reference sequence). CDR3 sequence reads: CASSIQDRGGETQYF. The CDR3 nucleotides are TGTGCCAGTAGTATACAGGACAGGGGCGGGGAGACCCAGTACTTC.

The rearrangement joins TRBV7-9 to TRBJ1-2, with D perhaps TRBD1 (5 bases). The CDR3 is 14 residues long. V was pared by 3 bases and J by 7 bases, with 15 bases between. Germline CDR1 reads SEHNR; CDR2 reads FQNEAQ (reference sequence). In DNA, the CDR3 is TGTGCCAGCAGCTTTCAGCAGGGAAGGGGTGGCTACACCTTC. It encodes CASSFQQGRGGYTF.

This clone was observed a few times. This chain links TRBV3-1 (or the pseudogene TRBV3-2) with TRBJ1-5; weak D call: TRBD1 (6 bases). The germline V gene encodes CDR1 LGHDT and CDR2 YNNKEL (reference sequence). The germline V and J ends were trimmed by 1 base and 0 bases, with 10 bases remaining between them. The CDR3 extends over 16 amino acids. The CDR3, as DNA: TGTGCCAGCAGCCAAGGAGGGACAATTAGCAATCAGCCCCAGCATTTT. The encoded protein is CASSQGGTISNQPQHF.

J is TRBJ1-3 and V is TRBV9, with D possibly matching TRBD1 (5 bases). The CDR3 is 17 residues long. Germline V lookup: CDR1 SGDLS, CDR2 YYNGEE. Trimming took 0 bases from V and 1 from J, leaving 14 bases between them. CDR3 region: CASSVGSGQESGNTIYF. The CDR3 DNA is TGTGCCAGCAGCGTAGGGTCGGGGCAGGAATCTGGAAACACCATATATTTT.

The rearrangement uses TRBV2 and TRBJ2-3; tentatively, D is TRBD2 (6 bases). The germline V gene has CDR1 SNHLY and CDR2 FYNNEI. There are 14 residues in the CDR3. The V and J ends lost 4 bases and 4 bases respectively, with 12 bases between them. The CDR3 DNA sequence: TGTGCCAGCAGTGTATCGGGGGAATCAGATACGCAGTATTTT. Translation gives CASSVSGESDTQYF.

On this clone: At one boundary the junction diverges from the germline segment, which might be a read error. The same CDR3 also results from other DNA sequences found in this sample. The V gene is TRBV4-1, the J gene TRBJ2-2; 7 bases are shared with TRBD1. CDR1 and CDR2 from the germline V gene are MGHRA and YSYEKL. CDR3 length: 15 amino acids. CDR3 sequence: CASSLKGAGTGELFF. The CDR3 nucleotides read TGCGCCAGCAGCCTTAAGGGGGCCGGCACCGGGGAACTGTTTTTT.

The chain has TRBV21-1 and TRBJ1-1. TRBV21-1 corresponds to a pseudogene. The CDR3 covers 15 residues. Here the CDR3 reads CASSRREGMNTEAFF. The CDR3 DNA reads as TGTGCCAGCAGCAGGCGGGAAGGCATGAACACTGAAGCTTTCTTT.

The gene calls are TRBV11-2 and TRBJ1-2; TRBD1 is a possible D gene (6 bases). V was pared by 9 bases and J by 5 bases, with 16 bases between. The length of the CDR3 is 13 residues. Germline values: CDR1 SGHAT, CDR2 FQNNGV. In DNA form, the CDR3 reads TGTGCCAGTATCATAGAGGGGGGGTATGGCTACACCTTC. Translated, it gives CASIIEGGYGYTF. Complete variable domain (other parts from reference TRBV11-2 and TRBJ1-2): EAGVAQSPRYKIIEKRQSVAFWCNPISGHATLYWYQQILGQGPKLLIQFQNNGVVDDSQLPKDRFSAERLKGVDSTLKIQPAKLEDSAVYLCASIIEGGYGYTFGSGTRLTVV.

The gene calls are TRBV18 and TRBJ1-1, with unresolved D. This CDR3 is 14 amino acids long. V was cut by 3 bases and J by 6 bases, with 14 bases left in between. Germline V lookup: CDR1 KGHSH, CDR2 LQKENI. The CDR3: CASSPMETLPEAFF. CDR3 coding DNA: TGTGCCAGCTCACCTATGGAGACTCTCCCTGAAGCTTTCTTT.

This clone was seen once. The identical CDR3 is also encoded by other nucleotide sequences in the sample. This chain's CDR3 is CASSLEGGLNTEAFF. DNA of the CDR3: TGTGCCAGCAGCTTAGAAGGCGGCCTGAACACTGAAGCTTTCTTT. The chain employs TRBV7-9 and TRBJ1-1; D is uncertain. The CDR3 contains 15 residues. CDR1 and CDR2 (germline): SEHNR, FQNEAQ (reference sequence). The V and J ends lost 1 base and 0 bases respectively, with 9 bases between them. Complete variable domain (other parts from reference TRBV7-9 and TRBJ1-1): DTGVSQNPRHKITKRGQNVTFRCDPISEHNRLYWYRQTLGQGPEFLTYFQNEAQLEKSRLLSDRFSAERPKGSFSTLEIQRTEQGDSAMYLCASSLEGGLNTEAFFGQGTRLTVV.

The chain employs TRBV9 and TRBJ2-1, with 11 bases lining up with TRBD2. CDR3 length: 16 residues. The ends lost 0 bases at V and 6 bases at J; junction bases unmatched: 5. Germline assignment: CDR1 SGDLS and CDR2 YYNGEE. This CDR3 is CASSVVTSGSFNEQFF. For the CDR3, the DNA is TGTGCCAGCAGCGTAGTAACTAGCGGGAGTTTCAATGAGCAGTTCTTC.

V and J are TRBV3-1 (or the pseudogene TRBV3-2) and TRBJ2-6, with 8 bases aligning to TRBD1. CDR3 size: 19 residues. Germline V CDR1 and CDR2: LGHDT, YNNKEL (reference sequence). V shed 7 bases, J shed 1 base, and the junction held 15 bases outside the gene matches. The CDR3, as DNA: TGTGCCAGCAACCTCCTCGGGACAGGAGGTAGATCTGGGGCCAACGTCCTGACTTTC. Protein: CASNLLGTGGRSGANVLTF.

This clone was recorded only once. This chain links TRBV19 with TRBJ1-4; 10 nucleotides match TRBD1. V dropped 4 bases and J dropped 5; count of bases not matched to a gene: 4. The CDR3 is 15 amino acids. Germline V gives CDR1 LNHDA, CDR2 SQIVND (reference sequence). The CDR3 region is CASSNRDRGNEKLFF. The CDR3 DNA reads as TGTGCCAGTAGTAACCGGGACAGGGGAAATGAAAAACTGTTTTTT.

This clone was detected only once. The chain recombines TRBV4-1 with TRBJ1-1; 10 positions match TRBD1. J gave up 6 bases and V 8 bases, and 6 bases lay outside the gene matches. The CDR3 runs 13 residues. Germline CDR1 reads MGHRA; CDR2 reads YSYEKL. CDR3 bases: TGCGCCAGCCGGACAGGGGGTGTCGCTGAAGCTTTCTTT. Its translation is CASRTGGVAEAFF.

In its sample, this clone was seen a few times. The J gene is TRBJ2-7, the V gene TRBV7-2, with a tentative D call TRBD2 (6 bases). The V gene lost 1 base and the J gene lost 0 bases, with 13 bases spanning the gap. The germline V gene has CDR1 SGHTA and CDR2 FQGNSA. The CDR3 has 16 residues. CDR3 DNA sequence: TGTGCCAGCAGCTTAGTTGGCGGGACGGACTCCTACGAGCAGTACTTC. Protein sequence: CASSLVGGTDSYEQYF.